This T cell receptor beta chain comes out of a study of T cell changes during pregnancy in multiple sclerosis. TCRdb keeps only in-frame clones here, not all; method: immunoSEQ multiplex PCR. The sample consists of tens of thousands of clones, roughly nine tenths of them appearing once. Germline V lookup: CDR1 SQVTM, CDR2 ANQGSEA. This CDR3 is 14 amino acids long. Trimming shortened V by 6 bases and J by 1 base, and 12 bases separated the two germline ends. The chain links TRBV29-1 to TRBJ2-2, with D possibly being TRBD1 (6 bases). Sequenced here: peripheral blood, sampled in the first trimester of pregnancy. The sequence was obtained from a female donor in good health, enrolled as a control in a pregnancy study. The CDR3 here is CSVKRGQNTGELFF. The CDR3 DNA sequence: TGCAGCGTAAAGAGGGGACAGAACACCGGGGAGCTGTTTTTT.